The following is a T cell receptor (beta chain) sequence with its context. The antigen is not known. These data come from a study of blood T cells in healthy people across ages. Broader study findings: TCR beta diversity correlated strongly with naive T cell percentage.

A second about 7 to 11 cycle PCR used barcoded and J-beta primers. The template-switch adaptor was a 5' adaptor with 12 random nucleotides. It tagged each cDNA molecule. TCRdb re-derived calls from the 5' RACE reads in MiXCR, one entry per CDR3 protein. The table has about 970,000 distinct CDR3 sequences, roughly 51% seen once; the top ten hold 20% to 25%. Germline CDR1 and CDR2: SGHVS and FNYEAQ. The length of the CDR3 is 15 residues. Trimming took 5 bases from V and 4 from J; bases not matched to a gene: 7. This TCR was sampled from a woman aged 55-69 years in good health. What was sequenced was blood. This chain connects TRBV7-6 to TRBJ2-3, with 9 bases fitting TRBD2. In DNA form, the CDR3 reads TGTGCCAGCAGCCAAAATAGCGGGAGTTCAGATACGCAGTATTTT. Encoded protein: CASSQNSGSSDTQYF.